The entry below describes one T cell receptor beta chain. Its antigen is currently unknown. Measured with immunoSEQ multiplex PCR; TCRdb has only the in-frame clones, and not every one. Here the sample spans some 190,000 clones, less than 95% being singletons. The source of the sample is a study of T cell responses to AZD1222 COVID-19 vaccine. General observations from the study: The study found Spike-specific TCR breadth and depth rose after two AZD1222 doses. Epitopes outside B.1.351 and B.1.1.7 mutated regions reportedly drew nearly half of spike TCRs. AZD1222 recipients seropositive at baseline numbered only 5 or 6.

Source: peripheral blood, taken 28 days after the second dose of the MenACWY control vaccine. This sequence originates from an adult who received the MenACWY meningococcal vaccine as a control.

The CDR3, as DNA: TGTGCCAGCAGCTTGGGGAGGTTGTCTGGAAACACCATATATTTT. As protein: CASSLGRLSGNTIYF. This rearrangement joins TRBV5-6 to TRBJ1-3; D unclear. The CDR3 is made up of 15 amino acids. V was trimmed by 0 bases and J by 1 base, leaving 8 bases between them. Germline V lookup: CDR1 SGHDT, CDR2 YYEEEE.